A selection of T cell receptor beta chains follows, all from one sample in a study of TIL therapy for anti-PD-1-resistant metastatic lung cancer. The protocol was immunoSEQ multiplex PCR, while the TCRdb copy is restricted to in-frame clones and leaves out a portion. This sample has 9,000 to 9,500 clones; 76% occur once, and the top ten carry 9.5% to 12%. The sample in question was tumor tissue, obtained at baseline. The source of these receptors is a person between 25 and 79 years old with non-small cell lung cancer. CDR3s include the opening cysteine and the closing phenylalanine or tryptophan. The D gene is left open where the match is weak. The listing skips clone size in some rows; elsewhere it reads once, few, many or a size class.

clone_size,d_call,cdr3_length,j_call,v_call,cdr3_nt,cdr3_aa
few,TRBD1,16,TRBJ1-1,TRBV28,TGTGCCAGCAGTCTAGGGACAGGGGTGGAGGGCACTGAAGCTTTCTTT,CASSLGTGVEGTEAFF
-,TRBD1,15,TRBJ2-1,TRBV11-2,TGTGCCAGCAGCTTAGGGACAGGGTCCTACAATGAGCAGTTCTTC,CASSLGTGSYNEQFF
-,TRBD1,14,TRBJ2-7,TRBV10-3,TGTGCCTCGCACCACGACAGGGACTCCTACGAGCAGTACTTC,CASHHDRDSYEQYF
-,TRBD1,14,TRBJ1-2,TRBV28,TGTGCCAGCAAGTTAGGGGGCCGGGACTATGGCTACACCTTC,CASKLGGRDYGYTF
-,TRBD2,17,TRBJ2-3,TRBV7-2,TGTGCCAGCAGCTCTAGGGGACTAGCGCTTTCGGGAAATACGCAGTATTTT,CASSSRGLALSGNTQYF
-,-,13,TRBJ1-1,TRBV28,TGTGCCAGCAGTAGGTCTCGCCAGGGGACAGCTTTCTTT,CASSRSRQGTAFF
-,TRBD1,15,TRBJ2-3,TRBV6-5,TGTGCCAGCAGTGTCCAGGGACAGAGCACAGATACGCAGTATTTT,CASSVQGQSTDTQYF
few,-,10,TRBJ2-3,TRBV20-1,TGCAGTGCTGGCTCTAGTACGCAGTATTTT,CSAGSSTQYF
-,-,16,TRBJ2-7,TRBV9,TGTGCCAGCAGTCCAAGGCCGGGGACGGACACCTACGAGCAGTACTTC,CASSPRPGTDTYEQYF
-,TRBD1,14,TRBJ2-7,TRBV7-3,TGTGCCAGCAGCTACGGGACAGAGAACTACGAGCAGTACTTC,CASSYGTENYEQYF
-,-,14,TRBJ1-5,TRBV28,TGTGCCAGCAGTACAAACAGGAATAGTCAGCCCCAGCATTTT,CASSTNRNSQPQHF
once,-,15,TRBJ2-7,TRBV2,TGTGCCAGCAGTGGTCCAGGGGGGAGCTCCTACGAGCAGTACTTC,CASSGPGGSSYEQYF
-,TRBD1,12,TRBJ2-7,TRBV7-9,TGTGCCAGCAGCACGGACAGGGGCGAGCAGTACTTC,CASSTDRGEQYF
-,TRBD1,14,TRBJ1-4,TRBV18,TGTGCCAGCTCACGGACAGGGGGAGATGAAAAACTGTTTTTT,CASSRTGGDEKLFF
-,-,14,TRBJ1-5,TRBV5-8,TGTGCCAGCAGCTTGGACGGGGTATATCAGCCCCAGCATTTT,CASSLDGVYQPQHF
-,-,16,TRBJ2-3,TRBV9,TGTGCCAGCAGCGCCCGGAGCGGGTGGGGCGCAGATACGCAGTATTTT,CASSARSGWGADTQYF
-,-,14,TRBJ1-2,TRBV29-1,TGCAGCGTTGAAGGCGGAGTCGGCTACTATGGCTACACCTTC,CSVEGGVGYYGYTF
-,TRBD1,18,TRBJ1-5,TRBV5-4,TGTGCCAGCGGACCCGGGACAGGGGGTTTTGGTAGCAATCAGCCCCAGCATTTT,CASGPGTGGFGSNQPQHF
-,-,15,TRBJ2-5,TRBV5-1,TGCGCCAGCAGCTTGGCCGGGGAGGCGTACGAGACCCAGTACTTC,CASSLAGEAYETQYF
once,TRBD1,16,TRBJ1-4,TRBV9,TGTGCCAGCAGCGAGAGACAGGGGTACAAGGATGAAAAACTGTTTTTT,CASSERQGYKDEKLFF
-,-,14,TRBJ1-5,TRBV6-1,TGTGCCAGCTTTATTGGCTCGGGGGGTCAGCCCCAGCATTTT,CASFIGSGGQPQHF
-,TRBD2,14,TRBJ2-1,TRBV28,TGTGCCACCCAGACTAGCGGGGGGTCGGATGAGCAGTTCTTC,CATQTSGGSDEQFF
few,-,13,TRBJ1-5,TRBV4-3,TGCGCCAGCAGCCAAGATAGCAATCAGCCCCAGCATTTT,CASSQDSNQPQHF
-,-,13,TRBJ2-7,TRBV18,TGTGCCAGCTCACCTGCGAGCTCCTACGAGCAGTACTTC,CASSPASSYEQYF
few,-,11,TRBJ2-7,TRBV30,TGTGCCTGGAGGAGAGCCTACGAGCAGTACTTC,CAWRRAYEQYF
-,-,16,TRBJ2-1,TRBV4-1,TGCGCCAGCAGAACCAGGGAGCGATCGCCCTACAATGAGCAGTTCTTC,CASRTRERSPYNEQFF
-,-,13,TRBJ1-1,TRBV29-1,TGCAGCGTTGCCCGATTTGAGAACACTGAAGCTTTCTTT,CSVARFENTEAFF
-,-,17,TRBJ1-5,TRBV7-2,TGTGCCAGCAGCCCGGGACCAGGGGCTTATAGCAATCAGCCCCAGCATTTT,CASSPGPGAYSNQPQHF
-,-,23,TRBJ2-1,TRBV28,TGTGCCAGCAGTTTACCCGAGACAGGGGGCTATTCCCGTAGCGGGAGCTCCTACAATGAGCAGTTCTTC,CASSLPETGGYSRSGSSYNEQFF
-,-,16,TRBJ2-1,TRBV4-3,TGCGCCAGCAGCCAGGGTTCTTATGGCTCCTACAATGAGCAGTTCTTC,CASSQGSYGSYNEQFF
few,-,14,TRBJ1-4,TRBV29-1,TGCAGCGTTGAAGGGCAGGGAAGGCGGGAAAAACTGTTTTTT,CSVEGQGRREKLFF
few,TRBD2,16,TRBJ2-7,TRBV13,TGTGCCAGCAGCCCCCAAGGACTAGCGGGCGAAGGCGAGCAGTACTTC,CASSPQGLAGEGEQYF
-,-,13,TRBJ1-6,TRBV11-1,TGTGCCAGCAGCTTAGACAGTAATTCACCCCTCCACTTT,CASSLDSNSPLHF
-,TRBD1,12,TRBJ2-7,TRBV28,TGTGCCAGCTCTCAAGGGGGCAACGAGCAGTACTTC,CASSQGGNEQYF
-,-,14,TRBJ1-2,TRBV5-1,TGCGCCAGCAGCTTGCCGGGAGGGAACTATGGCTACACCTTC,CASSLPGGNYGYTF
few,-,14,TRBJ1-2,TRBV28,TGTGCCAGCAGTTTTGGGGCAGGGGCGATCGGCTACACCTTC,CASSFGAGAIGYTF
-,TRBD2,15,TRBJ2-3,TRBV5-8,TGTGCCAGCAGCTTGACTAGCGGGGGGCCAGATACGCAGTATTTT,CASSLTSGGPDTQYF
-,-,13,TRBJ2-7,TRBV7-9,TGTGCCAGCAGCCCCGGGGTATTCTTCGAGCAGTACTTC,CASSPGVFFEQYF
-,TRBD2,14,TRBJ2-6,TRBV2,TGTGCTAAGGGCGGGGGTTTGGGGGCCAACGTCCTGACTTTC,CAKGGGLGANVLTF
medium-sized,-,16,TRBJ2-7,TRBV18,TGTGCCAGCTCACCACCGACCGGGTTCGGAACCTACGAGCAGTACTTC,CASSPPTGFGTYEQYF
-,TRBD1,15,TRBJ1-4,TRBV7-8,TGTGCCAGCAGCTTCTCGGGACAGGGGAGGGAAAAACTGTTTTTT,CASSFSGQGREKLFF
-,-,12,TRBJ1-2,TRBV29-1,TGCAGCGTTGAGGTCGGGAGCTATGGCTACACCTTC,CSVEVGSYGYTF
-,-,14,TRBJ2-2,TRBV6-6,TGTGCCAGCCTAGCTTCAGTTAGCACCGGGGAGCTGTTTTTT,CASLASVSTGELFF
once,TRBD1,15,TRBJ2-5,TRBV15,TGTGCCACCAGCTCTCGGACAGGGGGCCAAGAGACCCAGTACTTC,CATSSRTGGQETQYF
-,-,13,TRBJ1-2,TRBV28,TGTGCCAGCAGTTTCGGCAGTAACTATGGCTACACCTTC,CASSFGSNYGYTF
-,TRBD2,14,TRBJ2-7,TRBV27,TGTGCCAGCAGTTTACAGCGGGGGGGCCACGAGCAGTACTTC,CASSLQRGGHEQYF
few,-,14,TRBJ2-1,TRBV10-3,TGTGCCATCAGTGGGAAGGCGGAGGGGAATGAGCAGTTCTTC,CAISGKAEGNEQFF
-,TRBD2,16,TRBJ2-3,TRBV19,TGTGCCAGTAGTATAGGCGGGAGCCCCGGCACAGATACGCAGTATTTT,CASSIGGSPGTDTQYF
-,-,18,TRBJ2-3,TRBV15,TGTGCCACCAGCAGAGATGATTTGGGCTCCAGACCCACAGATACGCAGTATTTT,CATSRDDLGSRPTDTQYF
-,TRBD2,14,TRBJ2-1,TRBV27,TGTGCCAGCAGTCTGGGACTAGCGGGATTTGAGCAGTTCTTC,CASSLGLAGFEQFF
-,-,12,TRBJ2-3,TRBV6-4,TGTGCCAGCAGTGATGAAGGGGGTTCGCAGTATTTT,CASSDEGGSQYF
-,-,13,TRBJ1-5,TRBV11-2,TGTGCCAGCAGCACAAGCGACAGAAAGCCCCAGCATTTT,CASSTSDRKPQHF
few,-,14,TRBJ2-7,TRBV7-2,TGTGCCAGCAGCTTAAAATTTCTAGGCAACGAGCAGTACTTC,CASSLKFLGNEQYF
-,-,15,TRBJ2-1,TRBV5-1,TGCGCCAGCAGCTTGGACGGCCAATCCTACAATGAGCAGTTCTTC,CASSLDGQSYNEQFF
-,TRBD1,14,TRBJ1-4,TRBV11-3,TGTGCCAGCAGCATGGGACAGGGATATGAAAAACTGTTTTTT,CASSMGQGYEKLFF
-,-,18,TRBJ2-2,TRBV7-9,TGTGCCAGCCCCCACGCCCCAGAACTAGTCGTGGGCCCCGGGGAGCTGTTTTTT,CASPHAPELVVGPGELFF
-,-,13,TRBJ2-5,TRBV11-3,TGTGCCAGCAGCTTCAATCCCGGGGAGACCCAGTACTTC,CASSFNPGETQYF